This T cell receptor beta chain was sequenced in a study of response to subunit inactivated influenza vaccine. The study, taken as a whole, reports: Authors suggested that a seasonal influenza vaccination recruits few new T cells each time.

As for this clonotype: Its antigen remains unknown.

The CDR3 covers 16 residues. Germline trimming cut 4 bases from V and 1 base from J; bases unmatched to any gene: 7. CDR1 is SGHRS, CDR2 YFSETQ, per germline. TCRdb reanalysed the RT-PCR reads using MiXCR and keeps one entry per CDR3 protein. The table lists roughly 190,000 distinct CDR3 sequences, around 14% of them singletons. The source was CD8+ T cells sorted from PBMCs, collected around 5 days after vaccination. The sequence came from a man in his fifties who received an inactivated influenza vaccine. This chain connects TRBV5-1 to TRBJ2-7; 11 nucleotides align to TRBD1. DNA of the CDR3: TGCGCCAGCAGCACCGGACAGGGGGCCCTTTCCTACGAGCAGTACTTC. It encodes CASSTGQGALSYEQYF.